The rows below give T cell receptor beta chains drawn from one sample of a study of TIL therapy for anti-PD-1-resistant metastatic lung cancer. TCRdb's copy holds only in-frame clones and misses some; the assay was immunoSEQ multiplex PCR. The data show tens of thousands of clones, under 75% seen once. Sequencing used blood, obtained at baseline. These TCRs come from a person between 30 and 79 years old with non-small cell lung cancer. CDR3s include the opening cysteine and the closing phenylalanine or tryptophan. Each record gives: V gene, clone size, D gene, J gene, CDR3 protein, CDR3 DNA. A D gene is named only where the DNA matches it firmly. The size entry is marked missing in some rows and otherwise reads once, few, many or a size class.

TRBV2	few	NA	TRBJ2-3	CASKGQAGGDTQYF	TGTGCCAGCAAAGGGCAGGCAGGCGGGGATACGCAGTATTTT
TRBV10-2	NA	TRBD2	TRBJ2-1	CASSTLAGSYNEQFF	TGCGCCAGCAGCACACTAGCGGGGAGCTACAATGAGCAGTTCTTC
TRBV11-3	few	TRBD2	TRBJ2-1	CASSLGTSGSYEQFF	TGTGCCAGCAGCCTCGGGACTAGCGGGAGCTATGAGCAGTTCTTC
TRBV11-3	NA	NA	TRBJ2-3	CASSLGILGYTDTQYF	TGTGCCAGCAGCTTAGGGATTCTCGGATACACAGATACGCAGTATTTT
TRBV27	few	TRBD1	TRBJ2-7	CASSPGQDFYEQYF	TGTGCCAGCAGTCCAGGACAGGATTTCTACGAGCAGTACTTC
TRBV10-2	NA	NA	TRBJ2-2	CASSGSGGHTGELFF	TGCGCCAGCAGTGGGTCGGGCGGCCACACCGGGGAGCTGTTTTTT
TRBV9	NA	TRBD2	TRBJ2-7	CASSVGLAGAYEQYF	TGTGCCAGCAGCGTAGGGCTAGCGGGAGCCTACGAGCAGTACTTC
TRBV5-1	NA	NA	TRBJ2-7	CASSQGAYEQYF	TGCGCCAGCAGCCAAGGAGCCTACGAGCAGTACTTC
TRBV25-1	few	NA	TRBJ1-1	CASRELRGGTEAFF	TGTGCCAGCAGGGAATTGAGGGGTGGCACTGAAGCTTTCTTT
TRBV7-9	NA	TRBD2	TRBJ2-1	CASSSGGSSYNEQFF	TGTGCCAGCAGCTCTGGCGGGAGCTCCTACAATGAGCAGTTCTTC
TRBV11-3	NA	NA	TRBJ2-2	CASSLLRDGTGELFF	TGTGCCAGCAGCTTACTTAGGGATGGCACCGGGGAGCTGTTTTTT
TRBV19	NA	TRBD2	TRBJ2-2	CASSTQLAGVTGELFF	TGTGCCAGTAGTACCCAACTAGCGGGGGTGACCGGGGAGCTGTTTTTT
TRBV27	NA	NA	TRBJ2-1	CASSFIRGYNEQFF	TGTGCCAGCAGTTTCATCCGGGGCTACAATGAGCAGTTCTTC
TRBV5-1	NA	TRBD1	TRBJ1-1	CASSIRQGGDTEAFF	TGCGCCAGCAGCATACGACAGGGAGGCGACACTGAAGCTTTCTTT
TRBV7-2	NA	TRBD2	TRBJ2-1	CASSSLNPASGMNEQFF	TGTGCCAGCAGCTCCCTCAATCCGGCTAGCGGGATGAATGAGCAGTTCTTC
TRBV18	few	NA	TRBJ2-5	CASSPTGAGETQYF	TGTGCCAGCTCACCGACGGGGGCAGGGGAGACCCAGTACTTC
TRBV6-5	NA	TRBD1	TRBJ2-7	CASSYGVGQGYEQYF	TGTGCCAGCAGTTACGGGGTGGGACAGGGCTACGAGCAGTACTTC
TRBV11-3	NA	TRBD1	TRBJ2-1	CASSSFTGDSYNEQFF	TGTGCCAGCAGCTCCTTTACAGGGGATTCCTACAATGAGCAGTTCTTC
TRBV7-8	NA	NA	TRBJ1-4	CASSLGTSNEKLFF	TGTGCCAGCAGCTTGGGGACATCTAATGAAAAACTGTTTTTT
TRBV7-6	NA	NA	TRBJ2-1	CASSPRLSGSPYNEQFF	TGTGCCAGCAGCCCTCGTTTGTCAGGGAGCCCCTACAATGAGCAGTTCTTC
TRBV7-9	NA	NA	TRBJ2-5	CASSPEGSVETQYF	TGTGCCAGCAGCCCGGAAGGGTCCGTAGAGACCCAGTACTTC
TRBV28	NA	NA	TRBJ2-7	CAGGSGGSGEQYF	TGTGCCGGTGGGAGTGGGGGCTCGGGGGAGCAGTACTTC
TRBV10-3	NA	NA	TRBJ2-1	CAISEVRSAYNEQFF	TGTGCCATCAGTGAGGTCAGGTCGGCCTACAATGAGCAGTTCTTC
TRBV5-5	NA	NA	TRBJ2-6	CASSFLQRRVSSGANVLTF	TGTGCCAGCAGCTTCCTGCAGAGGAGAGTCAGCTCTGGGGCCAACGTCCTGACTTTC
TRBV6-5	once	NA	TRBJ1-2	CASSYAADHNYGYTF	TGTGCCAGCAGTTACGCGGCAGATCACAACTATGGCTACACCTTC
TRBV6-1	NA	NA	TRBJ1-1	CASTRQQNTEAFF	TGTGCCAGCACGAGGCAGCAGAACACTGAAGCTTTCTTT
TRBV25-1	NA	NA	TRBJ1-1	CASSEYGQSGTEAFF	TGTGCCAGCAGTGAATATGGGCAGAGTGGCACTGAAGCTTTCTTT
TRBV11-3	NA	NA	TRBJ2-3	CASSLDFLVDDTQYF	TGTGCCAGCAGCTTGGACTTCCTTGTTGACGATACGCAGTATTTT
TRBV9	once	NA	TRBJ2-1	CASSVGLVNEQFF	TGTGCCAGCAGCGTCGGCTTAGTCAATGAGCAGTTCTTC
TRBV20-1	NA	NA	TRBJ2-1	CSALGLPQQFF	TGCAGTGCTTTAGGACTTCCACAGCAGTTCTTC
TRBV5-1	NA	NA	TRBJ2-5	CASSLGVQETQYF	TGCGCCAGCAGCTTAGGGGTACAAGAGACCCAGTACTTC
TRBV2	few	NA	TRBJ2-7	CASSEEGEQYF	TGTGCCAGCAGTGAGGAGGGCGAGCAGTACTTC
TRBV5-1	NA	TRBD1	TRBJ2-5	CASSGQGREETQYF	TGCGCCAGCAGCGGACAGGGGAGGGAAGAGACCCAGTACTTC
TRBV4-1	NA	NA	TRBJ2-7	CASSQSSAELYEQYF	TGCGCCAGCAGCCAATCTAGCGCGGAACTCTACGAGCAGTACTTC
TRBV19	few	TRBD1	TRBJ2-7	CASNGGQGDEQYF	TGTGCCAGTAACGGGGGACAGGGGGACGAGCAGTACTTC
TRBV5-6	once	NA	TRBJ2-7	CASSLGGQSYEQYF	TGTGCCAGCAGCTTGGGAGGACAGTCCTACGAGCAGTACTTC
TRBV6-5	NA	NA	TRBJ1-2	CASSLTRLNYGYTF	TGTGCCAGCAGCCTCACCAGACTAAACTATGGCTACACCTTC
TRBV4-1	NA	NA	TRBJ2-3	CASSPRAGSTDTQYF	TGCGCCAGCAGCCCTAGGGCGGGGAGCACAGATACGCAGTATTTT
TRBV10-3	few	TRBD1	TRBJ1-2	CAIRDRGSDGYTF	TGTGCCATCAGGGACAGGGGCTCCGATGGCTACACCTTC
TRBV7-3	NA	NA	TRBJ2-3	CASSLVGGPTDTQYF	TGTGCCAGCAGCTTAGTTGGAGGCCCCACAGATACGCAGTATTTT
TRBV30	NA	NA	TRBJ2-3	CASLAGGRTDTQYF	TGTGCCTCGCTTGCCGGAGGACGCACAGATACGCAGTATTTT
TRBV30	many	NA	TRBJ2-7	CAWRTLGLWAMF	TGTGCCTGGAGGACGTTGGGGCTATGGGCGATGTTC
TRBV5-1	NA	TRBD1	TRBJ2-3	CASSLVTGQDTQYF	TGCGCCAGCAGCTTGGTGACAGGGCAAGATACGCAGTATTTT
TRBV19	NA	NA	TRBJ1-3	CASSARDSGNTIYF	TGTGCCAGTAGTGCGCGGGACTCTGGAAACACCATATATTTT
TRBV11-3	NA	NA	TRBJ1-2	CASSFGVGYGYTF	TGTGCCAGCAGCTTTGGGGTTGGCTATGGCTACACCTTC
TRBV9	few	NA	TRBJ1-1	CASSVDWNTEAFF	TGTGCCAGCAGCGTAGACTGGAACACTGAAGCTTTCTTT
TRBV30	NA	TRBD1	TRBJ2-3	CAWSVLNRGPTDTQYF	TGTGCCTGGAGTGTACTTAACAGGGGACCAACAGATACGCAGTATTTT
TRBV7-9	NA	NA	TRBJ1-5	CASSSRGDSNQPQHF	TGTGCCAGCAGCTCCCGGGGAGACAGTAATCAGCCCCAGCATTTT
TRBV5-4	NA	NA	TRBJ1-1	CASAWSGPMNTEAFF	TGTGCCTCAGCTTGGTCCGGACCCATGAACACTGAAGCTTTCTTT
TRBV6-1	NA	TRBD2	TRBJ2-2	CASRLGLADTGELFF	TGTGCCAGCCGGCTCGGACTAGCGGACACCGGGGAGCTGTTTTTT
TRBV4-1	NA	NA	TRBJ1-5	CASSQDAGNQPQHF	TGCGCCAGCAGCCAAGATGCAGGCAATCAGCCCCAGCATTTT
TRBV19	NA	NA	TRBJ1-5	CASSIRGALDNQPQHF	TGTGCCAGTAGTATTCGTGGGGCCCTGGACAATCAGCCCCAGCATTTT
TRBV19	once	NA	TRBJ2-6	CASSPLNSGANVLTF	TGTGCCAGTAGTCCCCTCAATTCTGGGGCCAACGTCCTGACTTTC
TRBV30	NA	TRBD1	TRBJ2-1	CAWSPGTGLNEQFF	TGTGCCTGGAGTCCCGGGACAGGGTTAAATGAGCAGTTCTTC